What follows are 31 T cell receptor beta chains derived from one specimen sequenced in a study of cytomegalovirus exposure and HLA in healthy donors (TCRdb year 2017). Library prep was done by the immunoSEQ multiplex PCR assay. For the multiplex PCR, a mixture combining 60 forward primers for TCR Vbeta segments and 13 reverse primers for TCR Jbeta segments was used. This is the immuneACCESS table as TCRdb keeps it, with only in-frame sequences that have V and J called. A part of the clones is gone; compared with another copy, unresolved V genes explain less than half, and the rest is unexplained. The sample contains under 250,000 clones, about 80% of them found a single time. 0.63% of the sample goes to the ten largest clones. Sequences were obtained from PBMCs. These receptors were collected from a man aged 18 to 30 in good health and CMV-seronegative.

This clone was found once. The chain employs TRBV10-3 and TRBJ2-1, with 10 bases fitting TRBD2. Germline V gene sequence: CDR1 ENHRY, CDR2 SYGVKD. V shed 6 bases and J 5 bases; nucleotides not matched to a gene: 7. This CDR3 spans 15 amino acids. Here the CDR3 DNA reads TGTGCCATCAGACCTACTAGCGGGGCCCACAATGAGCAGTTCTTC. This encodes CAIRPTSGAHNEQFF.

This sequence joins TRBV27 and TRBJ2-7, with 9 bases aligning to TRBD1. The CDR3 contains 14 residues. V gave up 2 bases and J gave up 7 bases; unmatched junction bases: 6. The germline V gene has CDR1 MNHEY and CDR2 SMNVEV (reference sequence). The CDR3 loop reads CASSLGGQGREQYF. The CDR3 bases are TGTGCCAGCAGTTTAGGGGGACAGGGACGGGAGCAGTACTTC.

This clone turned up a few times. V usage is TRBV7-6 and J usage is TRBJ2-1; D is possibly TRBD2 (6 bases). Germline values: CDR1 SGHVS, CDR2 FNYEAQ. Trimming left V 5 bases short and J 7 bases short, with 12 bases between. The CDR3 sequence is 13 residues long. CDR3 residues: CASSIRRGNEQFF. CDR3 DNA: TGTGCCAGCAGCATACGTCGGGGGAATGAGCAGTTCTTC. Full variable domain (outside the CDR3, taken from reference TRBV7-6 and TRBJ2-1): GAGVSQSPRYKVTKRGQDVALRCDPISGHVSLYWYRQALGQGPEFLTYFNYEAQQDKSGLPNDRFSAERPEGSISTLTIQRTEQRDSAMYRCASSIRRGNEQFFGPGTRLTVL.

The chain uses TRBV30 and TRBJ2-4; 10 bases fit TRBD2. This CDR3 spans 14 amino acids. Germline CDR1 GTSNPN, CDR2 SVGIG (reference sequence). The ends lost 0 bases at V and 6 bases at J; junction bases unmatched: 2. The CDR3 sequence is CAWSVAGGVNIQYF. CDR3 sequence (DNA): TGTGCCTGGAGTGTAGCGGGAGGGGTAAACATTCAGTACTTC.

The rearrangement links TRBV5-1 to TRBJ2-1, with TRBD2 identical over 10 bases. The germline CDR1 and CDR2 sequences are SGHRS and YFSETQ. This CDR3 is 16 amino acids long. V lost 4 bases, J lost 2 bases, and 6 bases stayed unmatched. DNA of the CDR3: TGCGCCAGCAGCATCAAACTAGCGGGACCCTACAATGAGCAGTTCTTC. Protein sequence: CASSIKLAGPYNEQFF.

The chain has TRBV2 and TRBJ1-5; 9 bases align to TRBD1. With 6 bases clipped from V and 0 bases from J, the junction kept 3 bases outside the gene matches. Germline values: CDR1 SNHLY, CDR2 FYNNEI. The CDR3 spans 15 residues. The CDR3 loop reads CASRQGADSNQPQHF. The CDR3 DNA reads as TGTGCCAGCAGACAGGGGGCTGATAGCAATCAGCCCCAGCATTTT.

This clone was counted a few times. A junction boundary mismatches the germline segment, possibly from a read error. The chain couples TRBV6-1 to TRBJ1-1; no clear D. CDR3 size: 15 residues. Germline loops: CDR1 MNHNS, CDR2 SASEGT. DNA of the CDR3: TGTGCCAGCCGTGAGTGGGAGGGCGCGGGCACTGAAGCTTTCTTT. Protein: CASREWEGAGTEAFF.

This rearrangement joins TRBV5-1 to TRBJ1-1; 8 bases are shared with TRBD1. V lost 4 bases, J lost 1 base, and 9 bases stayed unmatched. The CDR3 length is 16 residues. Germline values: CDR1 SGHRS, CDR2 YFSETQ. The CDR3 spells CASSTTGAGENTEAFF. The CDR3 nucleotides are TGCGCCAGCAGCACGACAGGGGCGGGAGAGAACACTGAAGCTTTCTTT.

The chain links TRBV6-5 to TRBJ1-6, with D perhaps TRBD1 (5 bases). V lost 0 bases, J lost 7 bases, and 13 bases lay in between. This CDR3 spans 16 amino acids. Germline CDR1 is MNHEY and CDR2 is SVGAGI. The CDR3 loop reads CASSYSFTGQNSPLHF. The CDR3 region has the DNA TGTGCCAGCAGTTACTCGTTTACAGGCCAGAATTCACCCCTCCACTTT.

The chain recombines TRBV2 with TRBJ2-7; D gene unclear. Germline V gene data show CDR1 as SNHLY and CDR2 as FYNNEI. This CDR3 has 16 residues. The germline V and J ends were trimmed by 2 bases and 3 bases, with 17 bases remaining between them. CDR3: CASSELIQTTDYEQYF. The CDR3 nucleotides read TGTGCCAGCAGTGAACTGATCCAAACTACGGACTACGAGCAGTACTTC.

V usage is TRBV7-9 and J usage is TRBJ2-3, with 10 bases aligning to TRBD2. Germline trimming cut 4 bases from V and 6 bases from J; bases unmatched to any gene: 10. The CDR3 has 16 amino acids. Germline V lookup: CDR1 SEHNR, CDR2 FQNEAQ (reference sequence). The CDR3 DNA sequence: TGTGCCAGCAGCTCGCCTATTACAGCGGGAGGGGATACGCAGTATTTT. Amino acids: CASSSPITAGGDTQYF.

The V call is TRBV11-1, the J call TRBJ2-3; possibly TRBD2 for D (6 bases). Trimming removed 5 bases at V and 2 bases at J, with 17 bases between. CDR3 length: 16 residues. The germline V gene has CDR1 SGHAT and CDR2 FQDESV (reference sequence). In nucleotides, the CDR3 is TGTGCCAGCAGCCGAGAAGGGCGGGGCGACACAGATACGCAGTATTTT. This sequence encodes CASSREGRGDTDTQYF.

The chain uses TRBV11-2 and TRBJ1-1; 7 bases fit TRBD1. V shed 3 bases, J shed 2 bases, and the junction held 3 bases outside the gene matches. The CDR3 consists of 14 residues. Germline CDR1 SGHAT, CDR2 FQNNGV. The CDR3 DNA sequence: TGTGCCAGCAGCTTGGGACAGTTAAACACTGAAGCTTTCTTT. Encoded protein: CASSLGQLNTEAFF. Full variable domain (remainder filled in from reference TRBV11-2 and TRBJ1-1): EAGVAQSPRYKIIEKRQSVAFWCNPISGHATLYWYQQILGQGPKLLIQFQNNGVVDDSQLPKDRFSAERLKGVDSTLKIQPAKLEDSAVYLCASSLGQLNTEAFFGQGTRLTVV.

The genes are TRBV6-1 and TRBJ1-2; no clear D. This CDR3 is 12 amino acids long. Germline V gene data show CDR1 as MNHNS and CDR2 as SASEGT. Trimming took 6 bases from V and 4 from J, leaving 9 bases between them. The CDR3 sequence is CASRPGSYGYTF. In DNA, the CDR3 is TGTGCCAGCAGGCCCGGGTCCTATGGCTACACCTTC.

The V gene is TRBV2, the J gene TRBJ2-7, with D perhaps TRBD1 (7 bases). The CDR3 extends over 14 amino acids. The V end lost 8 bases, the J end lost 1 base, and 15 bases lay between the germline ends. Germline lookup yields CDR1 SNHLY and CDR2 FYNNEI. The CDR3 is CASVKTGTSYEQYF. The DNA of the CDR3 is TGTGCCAGCGTAAAGACAGGGACTTCCTACGAGCAGTACTTC.

V and J are TRBV27 and TRBJ2-7; TRBD2 agrees at 9 bases. Trimming cost V 2 bases and J 5 bases; bases outside gene matches: 10. Germline V gives CDR1 MNHEY, CDR2 SMNVEV (reference sequence). This CDR3 is 16 amino acids long. The CDR3 reads CASSLIWREGRHEQYF. The DNA for the CDR3 is TGTGCCAGCAGTTTAATCTGGCGGGAGGGCCGGCACGAGCAGTACTTC.

The V and J genes are TRBV7-9 and TRBJ1-1, with D tentatively TRBD1 (6 bases). The CDR3 covers 12 residues. V was pared by 5 bases and J by 7 bases, with 11 bases between. CDR1 is SEHNR and CDR2 is FQNEAQ in the germline V gene (reference sequence). The DNA for the CDR3 is TGTGCCAGCAGCCGGACAGTCAGTGAAGCTTTCTTT. Its translation is CASSRTVSEAFF.

V is TRBV7-2 and J is TRBJ1-6, with 7 bases fitting TRBD1. The CDR3 covers 16 residues. Germline CDR1 SGHTA, CDR2 FQGNSA. The V segment lost 3 bases and the J segment 9 bases; nucleotides outside the gene matches: 11. CDR3 protein: CASSFSSLRGLSPLHF. CDR3 DNA: TGTGCCAGCAGCTTTAGTTCCTTAAGGGGGCTTTCACCCCTCCACTTT.

V gene TRBV28 combines with J gene TRBJ2-7, with D possibly being TRBD2 (6 bases). The CDR3 has 16 amino acids. Germline CDR1 MDHEN, CDR2 SYDVKM. Trimming cost V 4 bases and J 9 bases, with 25 bases left between them. DNA of the CDR3: TGTGCCAGCAGTTCTCCGGGAGAGCCACTTCTCGTCGGGCAGTACTTC. It is translated as CASSSPGEPLLVGQYF.

The chain links TRBV5-1 to TRBJ1-1; 8 bases fit TRBD1. V trimming: 3 bases; J trimming: 3 bases; junction bases outside the gene matches: 4. The length of the CDR3 is 14 residues. CDR1 is SGHRS and CDR2 is YFSETQ in the germline V gene. This CDR3 is CASSYTGGDTEAFF. The CDR3 DNA reads as TGCGCCAGCAGCTACACAGGGGGGGACACTGAAGCTTTCTTT.

V gene TRBV19 combines with J gene TRBJ2-7, with D maybe TRBD2 (6 bases). CDR3 length: 17 amino acids. CDR1 and CDR2 from the germline V gene are LNHDA and SQIVND (reference sequence). V was cut by 6 bases and J by 0 bases, with 21 bases left in between. For the CDR3, the DNA is TGTGCCAGTAGGAATATCGGGGGTCCTCCCGGCTCCTACGAGCAGTACTTC. This codes for CASRNIGGPPGSYEQYF.

Remarks on this clone: The same CDR3 also results from other DNA sequences found in this sample. This chain links TRBV30 with TRBJ2-3, with 10 bases fitting TRBD2. This CDR3 is built from 21 residues. Trimming took 0 bases from V and 4 from J; bases not matched to a gene: 22. The germline V gene encodes CDR1 GTSNPN and CDR2 SVGIG (reference sequence). The CDR3 sequence is CAWSVSGGRSGRGPRPDTQYF. Written as DNA, the CDR3 is TGTGCCTGGAGTGTCTCGGGAGGGCGGAGCGGGAGGGGTCCCCGTCCAGATACGCAGTATTTT.

The V call is TRBV4-1, the J call TRBJ2-1; 7 nucleotides align to TRBD2. Germline trimming cut 5 bases from V and 8 bases from J; bases unmatched to any gene: 12. This CDR3 has 15 amino acids. In germline, CDR1 is MGHRA, CDR2 YSYEKL. CDR3 sequence reads: CASSFELARRHEQFF. The CDR3 DNA reads as TGCGCCAGCAGCTTTGAACTAGCGCGGCGCCATGAGCAGTTCTTC.

The CDR3 region is CASSFSLAGGLYF. The CDR3, as DNA: TGTGCCAGCAGTTTTAGCCTAGCGGGGGGCCTGTACTTC. The rearrangement uses TRBV27 and TRBJ2-7; the match to TRBD2 covers 11 bases. The CDR3 runs 13 residues. The V segment lost 3 bases and the J segment 12 bases; nucleotides outside the gene matches: 7. Germline CDR1 and CDR2: MNHEY and SMNVEV (reference sequence).

The CDR3 nucleotides are TGTGCCAGCAGCTCGCCGGGACAGGGAGCGTCGGCACCCCTCCACTTT. It is translated as CASSSPGQGASAPLHF. The rearrangement links TRBV27 to TRBJ1-6; 9 bases match TRBD1. CDR1 is MNHEY and CDR2 is SMNVEV in the germline V gene (reference sequence). J lost 11 bases, V lost 6 bases, and 14 bases had no gene match. The CDR3 totals 16 residues.

The chain employs TRBV5-1 and TRBJ2-1; D gene ambiguous. The CDR3 totals 12 residues. The V end lost 2 bases, the J end lost 10 bases, and 10 bases lay between the germline ends. Per the germline V gene, CDR1 is SGHRS and CDR2 is YFSETQ. The CDR3 nucleotides read TGCGCCAGCAGCTTAACACGAACCGAGCAGTTCTTC. Translating it yields CASSLTRTEQFF.

This clone was recorded once. CDR3 bases: TGTGCCAGCAGTTTAGGACAGGGGAACAATCAGCCCCAGCATTTT. It encodes CASSLGQGNNQPQHF. The chain is built from TRBV6-1 and TRBJ1-5, with 9 bases that match TRBD1. The CDR3 has 15 amino acids. Germline-derived CDR1 and CDR2 are MNHNS and SASEGT. Losses at the gene ends were 5 bases for V and 3 bases for J; bases not matched to a gene: 5.

This clone was seen a single time. This chain uses TRBV7-6 with TRBJ2-7; D not certain. Germline V gene data show CDR1 as SGHVS and CDR2 as FNYEAQ. CDR3 length: 13 residues. The germline V and J ends were trimmed by 1 base and 4 bases, with 8 bases remaining between them. The CDR3 bases are TGTGCCAGCAGCTTAGATAGGAGTTACGAGCAGTACTTC. It specifies CASSLDRSYEQYF.

The chain has TRBV28 and TRBJ2-7; 7 nucleotides agree with TRBD1. J gave up 5 bases and V 5 bases, and 3 bases lay outside the gene matches. The CDR3 runs 12 residues. Per the germline V gene, CDR1 is MDHEN and CDR2 is SYDVKM. The CDR3: CASSGDRDEQYF. The CDR3 coding sequence is TGTGCCAGCAGTGGTGACAGGGACGAGCAGTACTTC.

The chain has TRBV4-1 and TRBJ2-1; 7 bases fit TRBD2. This CDR3 has 15 residues. The germline gives CDR1 MGHRA, CDR2 YSYEKL. Germline trimming cut 4 bases from V and 5 bases from J; bases unmatched to any gene: 8. The CDR3 bases are TGCGCCAGCAGCCCCGGCCTAGCGGACCACAATGAGCAGTTCTTC. Its protein is CASSPGLADHNEQFF.

This rearrangement joins TRBV15 to TRBJ1-5, with unresolved D. The germline CDR1 and CDR2 sequences are LNHNV and YYDKDF (reference sequence). The CDR3 is made up of 14 amino acids. V lost 5 bases to trimming and J lost 0 bases, with 8 bases between them. The CDR3: CATSRGDSNQPQHF. The CDR3 nucleotides are TGTGCCACCAGCCGGGGAGATAGCAATCAGCCCCAGCATTTT.